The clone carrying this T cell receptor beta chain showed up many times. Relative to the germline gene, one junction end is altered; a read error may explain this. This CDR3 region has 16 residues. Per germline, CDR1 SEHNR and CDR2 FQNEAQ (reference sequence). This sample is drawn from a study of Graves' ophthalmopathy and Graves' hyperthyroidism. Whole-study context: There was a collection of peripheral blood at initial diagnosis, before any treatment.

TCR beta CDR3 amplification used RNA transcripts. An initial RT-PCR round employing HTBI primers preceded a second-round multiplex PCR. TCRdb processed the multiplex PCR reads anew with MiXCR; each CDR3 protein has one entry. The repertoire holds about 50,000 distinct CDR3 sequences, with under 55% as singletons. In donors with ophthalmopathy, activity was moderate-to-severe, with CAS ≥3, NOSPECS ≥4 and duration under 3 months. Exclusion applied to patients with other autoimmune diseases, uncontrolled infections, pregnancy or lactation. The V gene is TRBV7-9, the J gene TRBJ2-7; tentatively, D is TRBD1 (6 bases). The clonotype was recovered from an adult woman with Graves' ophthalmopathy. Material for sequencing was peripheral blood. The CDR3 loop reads CASSFSGAPGSSEQYF. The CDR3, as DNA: TGTGCCAGCAGCTTTTCAGGGGCTCCGGGGTCCTCCGAGCAGTACTTC. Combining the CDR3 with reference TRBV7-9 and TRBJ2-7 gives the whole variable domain DTGVSQNPRHKITKRGQNVTFRCDPISEHNRLYWYRQTLGQGPEFLTYFQNEAQLEKSRLLSDRFSAERPKGSFSTLEIQRTEQGDSAMYLCASSFSGAPGSSEQYFGPGTRLTVT.